The source of this T cell receptor beta chain is a study of OX40 agonist ivuxolimab in advanced cancers. Study in general: A diagnosis of hepatocellular carcinoma, melanoma, renal cell or head and neck cancer was present in dose-escalation patients. Study-level findings and limits: There was clonal expansion of CD4+ and CD8+ blood T cells by week 6 at 0.1 to 3.0 mg/kg. Some nonresponders additionally presented with little normalized T-cell clonal expansion.

Points on this clone: The antigen is undetermined.

This CDR3 contains 15 residues. V lost 8 bases and J 1 base, leaving 17 bases between the germline ends. The germline V gene has CDR1 MNHEY and CDR2 SMNVEV (reference sequence). Assay: immunoSEQ multiplex PCR; the TCRdb copy retains only in-frame clones and omits some. The sample lists 77,000 or so clones, approximately 85% occurring once. Autoimmune disease history or systemic immunosuppression excluded patients. The receptor comes from an adult with an advanced solid tumor such as melanoma, head and neck, liver or kidney cancer. The sample here was CD4+ or CD8+ T cells sorted from blood, taken in a trial of the OX40 agonist ivuxolimab. The genes are TRBV27 and TRBJ2-5; the D gene could be TRBD1 or TRBD2 (5 bases each). This CDR3 is CASWRAGFSQETQYF. In DNA form, the CDR3 reads TGTGCCAGCTGGCGGGCAGGGTTCTCCCAAGAGACCCAGTACTTC.